What follows are 10 T cell receptor beta chains derived from one specimen sequenced in a study of blood T cell repertoires in COVID-19. TCRdb's table, derived via immunoSEQ multiplex PCR, lists solely in-frame clones and lacks some. The repertoire holds some 250,000 clones, with 80% to 90% as singletons. The sequencing input was peripheral blood. Receptors were obtained from an elderly woman with COVID-19, enrolled during active disease.

This sequence joins TRBV9 and TRBJ2-5, with TRBD2 matching over 8 bases. V trimming: 0 bases; J trimming: 0 bases; junction bases outside the gene matches: 7. This CDR3 comprises 17 residues. The germline gives CDR1 SGDLS, CDR2 YYNGEE. In nucleotides, the CDR3 is TGTGCCAGCAGCGTAGGTGGAAGCGGGGGTTACCAAGAGACCCAGTACTTC. Amino acid sequence: CASSVGGSGGYQETQYF.

The chain carries TRBV9 and TRBJ1-1; D perhaps matches TRBD1 (6 bases). The V gene lost 4 bases and the J gene lost 7 bases, with 20 bases spanning the gap. Germline CDR1 and CDR2: SGDLS and YYNGEE. This CDR3 has 15 residues. CDR3 region: CASSQITGRGGEAFF. Written as DNA, the CDR3 is TGTGCCAGCAGCCAAATTACAGGGAGAGGGGGTGAAGCTTTCTTT.

This clone has a single count. This chain connects TRBV5-1 to TRBJ1-3; D is possibly TRBD1 (5 bases). The germline V gene has CDR1 SGHRS and CDR2 YFSETQ. The CDR3 has 13 amino acids. Trimming stripped 4 bases from V and 15 bases from J, with 20 bases between. DNA of the CDR3: TGCGCCAGCAGCCCGGAGGGGTTAGATCCCGGATATTTT. As protein: CASSPEGLDPGYF.

The rearrangement joins TRBV3-1 (or the pseudogene TRBV3-2) to TRBJ1-4; D might be TRBD1 (6 bases). Germline CDR1 reads LGHDT; CDR2 reads YNNKEL (reference sequence). The CDR3 runs 15 residues. Trimming removed 1 base at V and 8 bases at J, with 14 bases between. CDR3 DNA sequence: TGTGCCAGCAGCCAAGGGACAGTTCAGAGGGAAAAACTGTTTTTT. Protein sequence: CASSQGTVQREKLFF.

The chain combines TRBV7-2 with TRBJ2-5; TRBD2 matches at 11 bases. CDR3 length: 15 residues. Unmatched junction bases numbered 3, after V lost 5 bases and J lost 1 base. The germline CDR1 and CDR2 sequences are SGHTA and FQGNSA. CDR3 sequence (DNA): TGTGCCAGCAGCAGTCTAGCGGGAGGCCAAGAGACCCAGTACTTC. Its protein is CASSSLAGGQETQYF.

This clone was detected only once. The chain uses TRBV7-9 and TRBJ2-7; TRBD2 aligns across 14 bases. V dropped 5 bases and J dropped 6; count of bases not matched to a gene: 9. Germline-derived CDR1 and CDR2 are SEHNR and FQNEAQ (reference sequence). CDR3 size: 16 residues. CDR3 loop: CASSRLGLAGAFEQYF. CDR3 DNA sequence: TGTGCCAGCAGCCGACTGGGACTAGCGGGAGCCTTCGAGCAGTACTTC.

V is TRBV30 and J is TRBJ1-6; possible D gene TRBD1, 6 bases. CDR1 GTSNPN and CDR2 SVGIG come from the germline V gene (reference sequence). The CDR3 is made up of 15 amino acids. With 4 bases removed from V and 3 bases from J, the gap between germline ends came to 13 bases. The CDR3 spells CAWTSQTGYNSPLHF. The CDR3 bases are TGTGCCTGGACCAGTCAGACAGGCTATAATTCACCCCTCCACTTT.

The chain employs TRBV7-9 and TRBJ1-2, with D maybe TRBD1 (5 bases). The CDR3 has 13 amino acids. The germline gives CDR1 SEHNR, CDR2 FQNEAQ (reference sequence). Trimming removed 0 bases from V and 9 bases from J, with 11 bases in between. The CDR3 reads CASSLAGQGRYTF. CDR3 coding DNA: TGTGCCAGCAGCTTAGCGGGGCAGGGTCGCTACACCTTC.

The gene calls are TRBV4-2 and TRBJ2-7; 7 nucleotides agree with TRBD1. The germline V gene encodes CDR1 LGHNA and CDR2 YNFKEQ. The CDR3 has 15 residues. J gave up 3 bases and V 3 bases, and 8 bases lay outside the gene matches. CDR3 bases: TGTGCCAGCAGCCAGGCTCTGGGACAGCTCTACGAGCAGTACTTC. Translation gives CASSQALGQLYEQYF.

The genes are TRBV6-2 or TRBV6-3 and TRBJ2-1; 8 nucleotides match TRBD2. Germline values: CDR1 MNHEY, CDR2 SVGEGT. Trimming at V came to 6 bases and at J to 13 bases, leaving 17 bases not matched to a gene. CDR3 length equals 15 residues. In DNA form, the CDR3 reads TGTGCCAGCAGCCAGCGGCGCGCGGGAGGCCCCTCACAGTTCTTC. As protein: CASSQRRAGGPSQFF.